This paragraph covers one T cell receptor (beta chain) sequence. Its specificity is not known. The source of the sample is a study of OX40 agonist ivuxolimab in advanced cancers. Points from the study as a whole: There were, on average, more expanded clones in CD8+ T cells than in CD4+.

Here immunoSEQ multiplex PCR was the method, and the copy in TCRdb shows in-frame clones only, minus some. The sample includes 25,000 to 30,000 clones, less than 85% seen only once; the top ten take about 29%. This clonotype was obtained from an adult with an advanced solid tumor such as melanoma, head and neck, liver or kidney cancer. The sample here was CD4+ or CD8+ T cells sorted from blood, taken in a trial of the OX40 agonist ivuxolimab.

DNA of the CDR3: TGCGCCAGCAGCGATTTTAGAAACTATGAGCAGTTCTTC. It codes for CASSDFRNYEQFF. V gene TRBV4-1 combines with J gene TRBJ2-1, with D unresolved. The CDR3 spans 13 residues. The V end was cut by 5 bases, the J end by 8 bases, with 13 bases between. Germline V gene data show CDR1 as MGHRA and CDR2 as YSYEKL.